The rows below give T cell receptor beta chains drawn from one sample of a study of T cell changes during pregnancy in multiple sclerosis. Here immunoSEQ multiplex PCR was the method, and the copy in TCRdb shows in-frame clones only, minus some. The sample holds around 62,000 clones, approximately 90% seen once. The sample in question was peripheral blood, obtained in the first trimester of pregnancy. These receptors were collected from a female donor with multiple sclerosis, enrolled in a pregnancy study. The CDR3 runs from the conserved cysteine through the conserved F or W. D genes are given only for firm matches. Expanded clones get a size class; other rows say once, few or many, or leave the size out.

>.|TRBJ2-1|TRBD2|TRBV19
TGTGCCAGTAGTGACCCCAGCGGGGGGATATACAATGAGCAGTTCTTC
CASSDPSGGIYNEQFF
>.|TRBJ1-1|TRBD1|TRBV6-1
TGTGCCAGCAGTGTGGCCTTCAGGGGGAAGAACACTGAAGCTTTCTTT
CASSVAFRGKNTEAFF
>once|TRBJ2-5|.|TRBV19
TGTGCCAGTACCCCGACAGGCCGGGAGACCCAGTACTTC
CASTPTGRETQYF
>.|TRBJ2-5|TRBD2|TRBV10-2
TGCGCCAGCATGCCTAGCGGGTACCAAGAGACCCAGTACTTC
CASMPSGYQETQYF
>.|TRBJ2-1|.|TRBV30
TGTGCCTGGCGTTTCACTAGTCGTTCCTACAATGAGCAGTTCTTC
CAWRFTSRSYNEQFF
>.|TRBJ1-1|.|TRBV21-1
TGTGCCAGCAGCCGTCCCGAGTACTTTGGCGGGGGCCCGAAGGAGATGAACACTGAAGCTTTCTTT
CASSRPEYFGGGPKEMNTEAFF
>once|TRBJ1-2|.|TRBV7-2
TGTGCCAGCAGCTCCCTCTGGGGAGAAGGCTACACCTTC
CASSSLWGEGYTF
>once|TRBJ2-5|.|TRBV6-5
TGTGCCAGCAGTTACTCGGCAGGAAGGGGGGAGACCCAGTACTTC
CASSYSAGRGETQYF
>.|TRBJ2-7|TRBD2|TRBV7-9
TGTGCCAGCAGCTCGTCCGGACTAGCGGGGGGGAGCTCCTACGAGCAGTACTTC
CASSSSGLAGGSSYEQYF
>.|TRBJ1-1|.|TRBV11-2
TGTGCCAGCAGCTCTAAAGCTTTCTTT
CASSSKAFF
>.|TRBJ1-1|.|TRBV18
TGTGCCAGCTCACCTAGGGCAGGGCCCAACACTGAAGCTTTCTTT
CASSPRAGPNTEAFF
>.|TRBJ1-1|.|TRBV25-1
TGTGCCAGCATCGTGAGTGATTCGTCGATCGGTGAAGCTTTCTTT
CASIVSDSSIGEAFF
>.|TRBJ2-1|TRBD1|TRBV10-3
TGTGCCACCACAGGGGGCTCCTACAATGAGCAGTTCTTC
CATTGGSYNEQFF
>.|TRBJ1-3|.|TRBV19
TGTGCCAGTAGCAGTATCTTCTCTGGAAACACCATATATTTT
CASSSIFSGNTIYF
>.|TRBJ2-3|TRBD2|TRBV6-4
TGTGCCAGCAGTGATCAGGGCGGGGGTACGCAGTATTTT
CASSDQGGGTQYF
>many|TRBJ2-2|.|TRBV6-1
TGTGCCAGCTCTATGGAGGGGGGAGGGCCCGGGGAGCTGTTTTTT
CASSMEGGGPGELFF
>.|TRBJ1-2|.|TRBV30
TGTGCCTGGAGGCGCGGCGGCTACACCTTC
CAWRRGGYTF
>.|TRBJ1-4|TRBD1|TRBV6-1
TGTGCCAGCAGTGAGAAGGCAGGGGGGAAGACTAATGAAAAACTGTTTTTT
CASSEKAGGKTNEKLFF
>.|TRBJ1-3|.|TRBV5-6
TGTGCCAGCAGCTCCCCTGACAGCTCTGGAAACACCATATATTTT
CASSSPDSSGNTIYF
>.|TRBJ1-2|TRBD1|TRBV15
TGTGCCACCAGCATTCTGACAGGGGGCACTGGCTACACCTTC
CATSILTGGTGYTF